The clone carrying this T cell receptor beta chain was found many times. Its target is unknown. These data are taken from a study of early T cells in non-severe SARS-CoV-2 infection. On the study more broadly: Bulk RNA isolated from unsorted whole blood underwent sequencing; chains were not paired.

Each single cDNA molecule received a unique molecular identifier. TCRdb fed the 5' RACE reads into MiXCR, producing one record per CDR3 protein. The table shows roughly 32,000 distinct CDR3 sequences, with 3% to 5% occurring only once. General study findings and limits: VDJdb matching skewed toward anti-spike CD8 responses, missing private and CD4 specificities.

Looked up from germline, CDR1 is SGHNT and CDR2 is YYREEE (reference sequence). After removal of 4 bases from V and 3 bases from J, the junction contained 6 bases not matched to a gene. CDR3 size: 15 residues. V and J are TRBV5-4 and TRBJ2-1, with 8 bases fitting TRBD1. This receptor was identified in an adult who was a healthcare worker with PCR-confirmed SARS-CoV-2 infection or an uninfected control (not recorded which). Specimen: whole blood. The CDR3 sequence is CASSPTGAGYNEQFF. The CDR3 nucleotides read TGTGCCAGCAGCCCGACAGGGGCTGGCTACAATGAGCAGTTCTTC.